The rows below give T cell receptor beta chains drawn from one sample of a study of Tregs in tolerant kidney transplant recipients. What these receptors recognize is not known. Clones were sequenced by immunoSEQ multiplex PCR, and TCRdb holds only the in-frame ones, with some missing. The sample has 15,000 to 19,000 clones, 53% seen once; the top ten hold approximately 3.3%. The sequencing used CD4+ T cells from blood cultured with allogeneic cells, collected before the transplant. These receptors were taken from a human patient who received a combined kidney and bone marrow transplant. Both conserved end residues are part of each CDR3. The order of the fields is J gene, CDR3 length, V gene, D gene, clone size, CDR3 DNA, CDR3 protein. The D gene is left open where the match is weak. Size is stated for part of the rows, as once, few or many counts, or as a class when the clone is expanded.

j_gene: TRBJ2-3
len: 14
v_gene: TRBV12-5
d_gene: TRBD1
abundance: once
CDR3nt: TGTGCTAGTGGGCCACAGGGGGCCGCGGATACGCAGTATTTT
CDR3aa: CASGPQGAADTQYF

j_gene: TRBJ2-5
len: 16
v_gene: TRBV7-9
d_gene: TRBD2
abundance: .
CDR3nt: TGTGCCAGCAGCTTAGTTCCGGGACTACACCAAGAGACCCAGTACTTC
CDR3aa: CASSLVPGLHQETQYF

j_gene: TRBJ2-2
len: 13
v_gene: TRBV7-3
d_gene: .
abundance: .
CDR3nt: TGTGCCAGCAGCTTTGGGGCCACCGGGGAGCTGTTTTTT
CDR3aa: CASSFGATGELFF

j_gene: TRBJ1-6
len: 15
v_gene: TRBV21-1
d_gene: .
abundance: .
CDR3nt: TGTGCCAGCAGCAAAGGCAGGGGGCGGAGTTCCCCCCTCCACTTT
CDR3aa: CASSKGRGRSSPLHF

j_gene: TRBJ2-2
len: 15
v_gene: TRBV5-4
d_gene: .
abundance: .
CDR3nt: TGTGCCAGCAGCTCATCCCGGACTAACACCGGGGAGCTGTTTTTT
CDR3aa: CASSSSRTNTGELFF

j_gene: TRBJ2-1
len: 14
v_gene: TRBV5-1
d_gene: .
abundance: few
CDR3nt: TGCGCCAGCAGCTTACAGGGGGGGTACAATGAGCAGTTCTTC
CDR3aa: CASSLQGGYNEQFF

j_gene: TRBJ1-6
len: 14
v_gene: TRBV10-3
d_gene: .
abundance: once
CDR3nt: TGTGCCATCAGTGAGGACAGTCGGAATTCCCCCCTCCACTTT
CDR3aa: CAISEDSRNSPLHF

j_gene: TRBJ1-6
len: 15
v_gene: TRBV6-5
d_gene: .
abundance: medium-sized
CDR3nt: TGTGCCAGCAGAATCAACAGGGTTGAGAATTCACCCCTCCACTTT
CDR3aa: CASRINRVENSPLHF

j_gene: TRBJ1-5
len: 13
v_gene: TRBV6-6
d_gene: .
abundance: .
CDR3nt: TGTGCCAGCAGACTCCGTAGCAATCAGCCCCAGCATTTT
CDR3aa: CASRLRSNQPQHF

j_gene: TRBJ2-6
len: 14
v_gene: TRBV6-6
d_gene: .
abundance: .
CDR3nt: TGTGCCAGCTCTAGGGGCTCTGGGGCCAACGTCCTGACTTTC
CDR3aa: CASSRGSGANVLTF

j_gene: TRBJ1-4
len: 15
v_gene: TRBV4-2
d_gene: TRBD1
abundance: .
CDR3nt: TGTGCCAGCAGCTCCAACAGGGGGCGCGGTGAAAAACTGTTTTTT
CDR3aa: CASSSNRGRGEKLFF

j_gene: TRBJ1-1
len: 14
v_gene: TRBV18
d_gene: TRBD1
abundance: medium-sized
CDR3nt: TGTGCCAGCTCACCATATACAGGGGACACTGAAGCTTTCTTT
CDR3aa: CASSPYTGDTEAFF

j_gene: TRBJ2-1
len: 16
v_gene: TRBV9
d_gene: TRBD2
abundance: once
CDR3nt: TGTGCCAGCAGCCCCACTAGCGGGCGAGGCCGGGATGAGCAGTTCTTC
CDR3aa: CASSPTSGRGRDEQFF

j_gene: TRBJ2-1
len: 15
v_gene: TRBV5-1
d_gene: TRBD2
abundance: .
CDR3nt: TGCGCCAGCAGCTTGAACTGGGGGGGGTACAATGAGCAGTTCTTC
CDR3aa: CASSLNWGGYNEQFF

j_gene: TRBJ1-1
len: 15
v_gene: TRBV7-2
d_gene: TRBD1
abundance: medium-sized
CDR3nt: TGTGCCAGCACCCTAGACAGGGGTTACGCGCGTGAAGCTTTCTTT
CDR3aa: CASTLDRGYAREAFF

j_gene: TRBJ2-1
len: 11
v_gene: TRBV10-1
d_gene: .
abundance: few
CDR3nt: TGCGCCAGCAGAGGGGGGGGCGAGCAGTTCTTC
CDR3aa: CASRGGGEQFF

j_gene: TRBJ2-5
len: 15
v_gene: TRBV5-4
d_gene: TRBD2
abundance: once
CDR3nt: TGTGCCAGCAGCTTGTCTAGCGGGGGGGATGAGACCCAGTACTTC
CDR3aa: CASSLSSGGDETQYF

j_gene: TRBJ2-2
len: 15
v_gene: TRBV11-2
d_gene: .
abundance: .
CDR3nt: TGTGCCAGCAGCAACCTAGGGGCGAACACCGGGGAGCTGTTTTTT
CDR3aa: CASSNLGANTGELFF

j_gene: TRBJ2-2
len: 15
v_gene: TRBV5-1
d_gene: .
abundance: medium-sized
CDR3nt: TGCGCCAGCAGCGAACGGGGGTTCTCTGCCGGGGAGCTGTTTTTT
CDR3aa: CASSERGFSAGELFF

j_gene: TRBJ1-5
len: 16
v_gene: TRBV4-2
d_gene: TRBD1
abundance: .
CDR3nt: TGTGCCAGCAGCCAAGAACAGGGGGCTTGGGGTCAGCCCCAGCATTTT
CDR3aa: CASSQEQGAWGQPQHF

j_gene: TRBJ1-1
len: 14
v_gene: TRBV7-2
d_gene: TRBD1
abundance: few
CDR3nt: TGTGCCAGCAGCCCGACAGGGATGCACACTGAAGCTTTCTTT
CDR3aa: CASSPTGMHTEAFF

j_gene: TRBJ1-5
len: 17
v_gene: TRBV21-1
d_gene: .
abundance: few
CDR3nt: TGTGCCAGCAGCAAAGCGCCGAGCGGAAGGGATAATCAGCCCCAGCATTTT
CDR3aa: CASSKAPSGRDNQPQHF

j_gene: TRBJ1-6
len: 13
v_gene: TRBV7-6
d_gene: .
abundance: few
CDR3nt: TGTGCCAGCAGCTCCAACAGGGCTTCACCCCTCCACTTT
CDR3aa: CASSSNRASPLHF

j_gene: TRBJ2-6
len: 21
v_gene: TRBV19
d_gene: TRBD1
abundance: .
CDR3nt: TGTGCCAGTAGTAGCCGATCTTTTACAGGGGGCGCAATCAATGGGGCCAACGTCCTGACTTTC
CDR3aa: CASSSRSFTGGAINGANVLTF

j_gene: TRBJ1-2
len: 15
v_gene: TRBV7-2
d_gene: .
abundance: few
CDR3nt: TGTGCCAGCAGCCCACCGGGACATTTTAACTATGGCTACACCTTC
CDR3aa: CASSPPGHFNYGYTF

j_gene: TRBJ2-7
len: 17
v_gene: TRBV21-1
d_gene: .
abundance: .
CDR3nt: TGTGCCAGCAGCAAAGCGGTCTGTGGGGGGGGGAAATCCGAGCAGTACTTC
CDR3aa: CASSKAVCGGGKSEQYF